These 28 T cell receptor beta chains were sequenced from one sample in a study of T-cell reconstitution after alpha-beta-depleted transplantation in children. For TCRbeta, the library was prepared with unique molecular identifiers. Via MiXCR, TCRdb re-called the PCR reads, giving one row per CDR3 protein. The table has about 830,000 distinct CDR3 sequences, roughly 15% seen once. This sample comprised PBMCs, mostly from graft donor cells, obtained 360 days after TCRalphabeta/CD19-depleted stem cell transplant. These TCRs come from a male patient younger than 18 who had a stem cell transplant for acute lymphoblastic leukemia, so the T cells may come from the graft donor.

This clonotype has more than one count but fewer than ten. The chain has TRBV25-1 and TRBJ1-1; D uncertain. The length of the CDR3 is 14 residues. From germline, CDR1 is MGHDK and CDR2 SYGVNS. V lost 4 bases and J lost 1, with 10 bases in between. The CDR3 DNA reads TGTGCCAGCAGTGGGATCAAGGGGAACACTGAAGCTTTCTTT. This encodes CASSGIKGNTEAFF. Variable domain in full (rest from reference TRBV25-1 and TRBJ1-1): EADIYQTPRYLVIGTGKKITLECSQTMGHDKMYWYQQDPGMELHLIHYSYGVNSTEKGDLSSESTVSRIRTEHFPLTLESARPSHTSQYLCASSGIKGNTEAFFGQGTRLTVV.

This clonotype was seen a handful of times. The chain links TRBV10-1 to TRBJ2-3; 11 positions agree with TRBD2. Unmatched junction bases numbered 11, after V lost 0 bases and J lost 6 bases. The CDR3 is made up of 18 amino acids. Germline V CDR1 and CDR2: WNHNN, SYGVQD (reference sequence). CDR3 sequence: CASSESGTSGPAADTQYF. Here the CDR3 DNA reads TGCGCCAGCAGTGAGTCGGGGACTAGCGGACCTGCGGCGGATACGCAGTATTTT.

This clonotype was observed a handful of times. CDR3 protein: CASSAPTTGTNTGELFF. DNA for the CDR3: TGTGCCAGCAGCGCACCTACGACAGGGACCAACACCGGGGAGCTGTTTTTT. V is TRBV7-8 and J is TRBJ2-2, with 7 bases that match TRBD1. CDR3 size: 17 residues. Germline V gene sequence: CDR1 SGHVS, CDR2 FQNEAQ. V was pared by 5 bases and J by 2 bases, with 11 bases of the junction left unmatched. The full variable domain, its missing parts supplied by reference TRBV7-8 and TRBJ2-2, is GAGVSQSPRYKVAKRGQDVALRCDPISGHVSLFWYQQALGQGPEFLTYFQNEAQLDKSGLPSDRFFAERPEGSVSTLKIQRTQQEDSAVYLCASSAPTTGTNTGELFFGEGSRLTVL.

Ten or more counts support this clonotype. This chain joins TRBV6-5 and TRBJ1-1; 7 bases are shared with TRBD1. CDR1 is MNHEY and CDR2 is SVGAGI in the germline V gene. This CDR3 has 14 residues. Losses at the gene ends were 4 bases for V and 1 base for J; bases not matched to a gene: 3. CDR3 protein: CASSWTGGNTEAFF. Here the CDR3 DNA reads TGTGCCAGCAGTTGGACAGGCGGGAACACTGAAGCTTTCTTT.

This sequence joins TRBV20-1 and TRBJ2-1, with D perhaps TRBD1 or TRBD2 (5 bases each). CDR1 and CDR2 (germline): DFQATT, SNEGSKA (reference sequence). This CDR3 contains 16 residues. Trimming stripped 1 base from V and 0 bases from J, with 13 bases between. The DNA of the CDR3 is TGCAGTGCTAGAGCGAGGGGTAAAGGCTCCTACAATGAGCAGTTCTTC. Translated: CSARARGKGSYNEQFF.

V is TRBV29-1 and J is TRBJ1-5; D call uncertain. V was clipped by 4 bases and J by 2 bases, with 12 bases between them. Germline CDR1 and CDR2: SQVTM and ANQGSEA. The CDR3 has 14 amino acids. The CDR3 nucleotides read TGCAGCGTTGTACTTTCAGTAGGCAATCAGCCCCAGCATTTT. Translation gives CSVVLSVGNQPQHF.

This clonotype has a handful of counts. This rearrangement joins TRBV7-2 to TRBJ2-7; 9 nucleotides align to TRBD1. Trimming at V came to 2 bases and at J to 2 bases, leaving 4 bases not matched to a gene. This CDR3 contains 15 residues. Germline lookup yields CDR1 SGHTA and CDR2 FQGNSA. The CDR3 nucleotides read TGTGCCAGCAGCTTAAGCCGGGACAGGGCCTACGAGCAGTACTTC. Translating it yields CASSLSRDRAYEQYF.

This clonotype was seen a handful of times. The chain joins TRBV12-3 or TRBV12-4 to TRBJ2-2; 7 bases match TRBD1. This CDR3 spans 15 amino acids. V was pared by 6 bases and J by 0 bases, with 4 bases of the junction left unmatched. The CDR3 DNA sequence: TGTGCCAGCAGAAACGGGACAGCGAACACCGGGGAGCTGTTTTTT. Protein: CASRNGTANTGELFF.

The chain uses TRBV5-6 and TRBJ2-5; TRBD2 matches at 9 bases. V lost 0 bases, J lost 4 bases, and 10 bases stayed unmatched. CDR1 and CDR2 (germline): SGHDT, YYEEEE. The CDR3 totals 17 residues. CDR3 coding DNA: TGTGCCAGCAGCTTGGTTAGCGGGAGACTGCGGGGAGAGACCCAGTACTTC. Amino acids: CASSLVSGRLRGETQYF. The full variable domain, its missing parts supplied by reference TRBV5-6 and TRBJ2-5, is DAGVTQSPTHLIKTRGQQVTLRCSPKSGHDTVSWYQQALGQGPQFIFQYYEEEERQRGNFPDRFSGHQFPNYSSELNVNALLLGDSALYLCASSLVSGRLRGETQYFGPGTRLLVL.

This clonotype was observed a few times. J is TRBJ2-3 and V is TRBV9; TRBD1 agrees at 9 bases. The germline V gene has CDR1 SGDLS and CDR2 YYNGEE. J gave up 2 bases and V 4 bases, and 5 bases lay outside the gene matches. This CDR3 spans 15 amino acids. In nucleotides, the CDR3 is TGTGCCAGCAGCTCCTGGGACAGGGACACAGATACGCAGTATTTT. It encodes CASSSWDRDTDTQYF.

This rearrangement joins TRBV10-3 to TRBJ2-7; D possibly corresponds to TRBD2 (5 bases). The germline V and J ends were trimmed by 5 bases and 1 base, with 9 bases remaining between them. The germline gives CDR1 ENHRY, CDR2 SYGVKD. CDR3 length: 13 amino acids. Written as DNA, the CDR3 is TGTGCCATCAGTAGCCGGGGATCCTACGAGCAGTACTTC. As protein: CAISSRGSYEQYF.

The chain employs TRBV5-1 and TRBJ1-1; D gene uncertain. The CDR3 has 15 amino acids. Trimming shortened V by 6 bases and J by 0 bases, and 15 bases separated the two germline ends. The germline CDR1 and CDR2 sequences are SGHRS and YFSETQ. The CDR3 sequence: CASTYLPALNTEAFF. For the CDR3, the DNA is TGCGCCAGCACTTACCTCCCAGCATTGAACACTGAAGCTTTCTTT.

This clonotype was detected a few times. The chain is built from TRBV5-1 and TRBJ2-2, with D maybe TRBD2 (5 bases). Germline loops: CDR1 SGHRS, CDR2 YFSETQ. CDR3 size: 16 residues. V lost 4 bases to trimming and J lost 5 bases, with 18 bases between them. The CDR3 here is CASSRIREMRTGELFF. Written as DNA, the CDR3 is TGCGCCAGCAGCCGGATACGGGAAATGAGAACCGGGGAGCTGTTTTTT.

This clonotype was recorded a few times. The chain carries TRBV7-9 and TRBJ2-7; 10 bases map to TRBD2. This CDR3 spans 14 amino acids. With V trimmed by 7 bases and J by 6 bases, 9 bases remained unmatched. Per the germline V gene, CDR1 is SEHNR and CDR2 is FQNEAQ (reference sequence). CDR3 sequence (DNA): TGTGCCAGCACTGGGGAGCGGGAGGGCTCCGAGCAGTACTTC. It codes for CASTGEREGSEQYF.

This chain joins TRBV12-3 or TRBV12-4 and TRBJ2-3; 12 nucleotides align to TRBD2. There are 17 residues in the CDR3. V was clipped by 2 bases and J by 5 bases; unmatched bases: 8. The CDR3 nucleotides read TGTGCCAGCAGTTTACTTCTAGCGGGAGGGCATGAAGATACGCAGTATTTT. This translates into CASSLLLAGGHEDTQYF.

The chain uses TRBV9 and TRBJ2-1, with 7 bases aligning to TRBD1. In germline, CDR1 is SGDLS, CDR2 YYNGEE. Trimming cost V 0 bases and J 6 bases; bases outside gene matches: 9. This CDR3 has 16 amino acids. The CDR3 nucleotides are TGTGCCAGCAGCGTAGAGCCCGTGGGGACAGCCAATGAGCAGTTCTTC. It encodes CASSVEPVGTANEQFF. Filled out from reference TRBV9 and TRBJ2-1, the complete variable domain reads DSGVTQTPKHLITATGQRVTLRCSPRSGDLSVYWYQQSLDQGLQFLIQYYNGEERAKGNILERFSAQQFPDLHSELNLSSLELGDSALYFCASSVEPVGTANEQFFGPGTRLTVL.

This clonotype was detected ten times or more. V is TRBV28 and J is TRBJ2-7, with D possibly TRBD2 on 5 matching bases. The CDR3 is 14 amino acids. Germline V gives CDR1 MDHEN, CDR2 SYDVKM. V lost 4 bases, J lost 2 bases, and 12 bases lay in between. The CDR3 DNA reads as TGTGCCAGCAGTTCCCCGGACTCCACCTACGAGCAGTACTTC. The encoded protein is CASSSPDSTYEQYF.

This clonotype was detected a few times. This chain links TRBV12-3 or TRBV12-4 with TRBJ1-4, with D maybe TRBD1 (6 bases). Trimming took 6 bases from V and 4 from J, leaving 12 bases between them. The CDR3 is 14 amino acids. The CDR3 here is CASRTQGLNEKLFF. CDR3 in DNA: TGTGCCAGCAGGACCCAGGGGCTTAATGAAAAACTGTTTTTT.

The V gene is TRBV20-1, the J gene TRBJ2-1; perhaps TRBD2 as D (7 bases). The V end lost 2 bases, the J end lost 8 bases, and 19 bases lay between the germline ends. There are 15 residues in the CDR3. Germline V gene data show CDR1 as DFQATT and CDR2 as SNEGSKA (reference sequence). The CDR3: CSARPTWRGLDEQFF. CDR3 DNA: TGCAGTGCTAGACCGACGTGGCGGGGGCTTGATGAGCAGTTCTTC.

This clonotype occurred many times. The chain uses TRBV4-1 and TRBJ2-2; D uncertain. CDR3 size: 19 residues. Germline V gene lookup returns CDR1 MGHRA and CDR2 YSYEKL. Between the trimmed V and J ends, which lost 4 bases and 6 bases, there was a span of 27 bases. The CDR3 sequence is CASSPRAVLALVSPGELFF. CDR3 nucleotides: TGCGCCAGCAGCCCCCGGGCGGTCTTGGCTTTAGTTAGTCCCGGGGAGCTGTTTTTT.

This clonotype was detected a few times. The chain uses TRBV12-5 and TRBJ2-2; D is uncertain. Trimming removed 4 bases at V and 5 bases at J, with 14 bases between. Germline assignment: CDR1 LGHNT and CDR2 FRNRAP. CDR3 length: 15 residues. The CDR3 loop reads CASGSDLEVTGELFF. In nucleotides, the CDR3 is TGTGCTAGTGGTTCCGATCTAGAAGTAACCGGGGAGCTGTTTTTT.

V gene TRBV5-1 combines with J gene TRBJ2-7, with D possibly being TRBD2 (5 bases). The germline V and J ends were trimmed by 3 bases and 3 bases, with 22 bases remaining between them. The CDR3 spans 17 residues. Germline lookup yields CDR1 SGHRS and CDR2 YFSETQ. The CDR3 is CASSSTSNLAGDYEQYF. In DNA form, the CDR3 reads TGCGCCAGCAGCTCAACCTCCAATCTAGCTGGGGACTACGAGCAGTACTTC.

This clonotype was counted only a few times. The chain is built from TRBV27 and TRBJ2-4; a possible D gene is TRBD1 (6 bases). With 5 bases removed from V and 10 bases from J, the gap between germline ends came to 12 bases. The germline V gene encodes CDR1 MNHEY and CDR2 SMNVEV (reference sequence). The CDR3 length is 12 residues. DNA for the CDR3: TGTGCCAGCAGTCCGGGACACCGAATTCAGTACTTC. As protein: CASSPGHRIQYF.

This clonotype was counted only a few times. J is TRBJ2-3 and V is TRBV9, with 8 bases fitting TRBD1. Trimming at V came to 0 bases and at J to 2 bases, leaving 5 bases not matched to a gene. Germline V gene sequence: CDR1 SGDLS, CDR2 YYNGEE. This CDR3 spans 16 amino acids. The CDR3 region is CASSVAGTGATDTQYF. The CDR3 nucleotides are TGTGCCAGCAGCGTAGCTGGGACAGGTGCCACAGATACGCAGTATTTT.

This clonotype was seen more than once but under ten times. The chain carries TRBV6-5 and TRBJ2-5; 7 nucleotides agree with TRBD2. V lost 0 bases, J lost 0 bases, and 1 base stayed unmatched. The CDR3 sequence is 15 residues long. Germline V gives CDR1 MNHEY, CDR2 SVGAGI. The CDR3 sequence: CASSYSGRYQETQYF. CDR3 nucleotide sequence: TGTGCCAGCAGTTACTCCGGGAGGTACCAAGAGACCCAGTACTTC.

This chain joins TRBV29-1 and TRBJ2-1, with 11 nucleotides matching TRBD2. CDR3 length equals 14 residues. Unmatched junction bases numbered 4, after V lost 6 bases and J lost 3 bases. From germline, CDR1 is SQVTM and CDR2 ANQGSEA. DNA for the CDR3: TGCAGCGTCTTGACTAGCGGGAACTACAATGAGCAGTTCTTC. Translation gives CSVLTSGNYNEQFF.

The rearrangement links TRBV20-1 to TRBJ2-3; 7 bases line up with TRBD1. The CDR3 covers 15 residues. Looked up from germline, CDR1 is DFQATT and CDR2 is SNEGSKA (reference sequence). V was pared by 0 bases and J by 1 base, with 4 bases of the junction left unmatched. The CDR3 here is CSARENRGRTDTQYF. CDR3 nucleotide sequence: TGCAGTGCTAGAGAAAACAGGGGCCGCACAGATACGCAGTATTTT.

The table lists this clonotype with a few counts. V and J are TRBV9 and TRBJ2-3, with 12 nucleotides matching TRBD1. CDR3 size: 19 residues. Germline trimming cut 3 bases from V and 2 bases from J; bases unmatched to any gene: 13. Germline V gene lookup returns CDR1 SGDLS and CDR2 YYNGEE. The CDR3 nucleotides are TGTGCCAGCAGCGGGGACAGGGGGCGAAAGCGGCAGCTCACAGATACGCAGTATTTT. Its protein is CASSGDRGRKRQLTDTQYF.